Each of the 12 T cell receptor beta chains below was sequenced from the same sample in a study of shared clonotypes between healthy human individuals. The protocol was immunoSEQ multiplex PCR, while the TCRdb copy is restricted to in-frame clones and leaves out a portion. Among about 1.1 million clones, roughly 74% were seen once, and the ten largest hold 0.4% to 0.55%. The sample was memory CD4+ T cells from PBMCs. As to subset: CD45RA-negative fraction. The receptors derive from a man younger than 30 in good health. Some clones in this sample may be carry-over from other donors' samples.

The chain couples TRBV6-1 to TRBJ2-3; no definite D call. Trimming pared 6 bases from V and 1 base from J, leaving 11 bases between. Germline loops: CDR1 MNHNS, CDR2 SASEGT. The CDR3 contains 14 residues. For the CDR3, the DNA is TGTGCCAGCAGCTCTCCTCAGGGCACAGATACGCAGTATTTT. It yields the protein CASSSPQGTDTQYF.

DNA for the CDR3: TGTGCCAGCAAGGGTGTCTACTACAATGAGCAGTTCTTC. Translation gives CASKGVYYNEQFF. The J gene is TRBJ2-1, the V gene TRBV4-2; D unclear. There are 13 residues in the CDR3. Deletions cut 7 bases from V and 3 bases from J, with 10 bases between. Germline V gives CDR1 LGHNA, CDR2 YNFKEQ.

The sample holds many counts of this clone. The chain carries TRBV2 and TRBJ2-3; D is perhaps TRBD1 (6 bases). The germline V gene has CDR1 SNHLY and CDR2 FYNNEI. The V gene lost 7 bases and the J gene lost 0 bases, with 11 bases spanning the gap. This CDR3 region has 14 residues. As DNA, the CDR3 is TGTGCCAGCAACACCGGGACAAGCACAGATACGCAGTATTTT. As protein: CASNTGTSTDTQYF.

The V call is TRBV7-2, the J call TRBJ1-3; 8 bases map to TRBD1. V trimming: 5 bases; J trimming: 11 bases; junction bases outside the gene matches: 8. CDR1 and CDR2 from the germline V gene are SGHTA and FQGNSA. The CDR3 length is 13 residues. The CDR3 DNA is TGTGCCAGCAGCGCCCGGGACAGGCTACCCATATATTTT. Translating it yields CASSARDRLPIYF.

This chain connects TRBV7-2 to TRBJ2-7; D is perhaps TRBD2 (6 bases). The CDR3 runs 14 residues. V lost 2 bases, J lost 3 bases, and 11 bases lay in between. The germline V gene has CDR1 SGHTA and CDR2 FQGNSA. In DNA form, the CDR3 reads TGTGCCAGCAGCTTAACTAGCATTGGCTACGAGCAGTACTTC. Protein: CASSLTSIGYEQYF.

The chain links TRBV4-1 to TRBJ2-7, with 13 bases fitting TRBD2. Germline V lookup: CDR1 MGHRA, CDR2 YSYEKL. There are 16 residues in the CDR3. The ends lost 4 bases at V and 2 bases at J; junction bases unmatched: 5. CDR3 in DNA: TGCGCCAGCAGCCGCAGAGGGACTAGCGGGACCTACGAGCAGTACTTC. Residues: CASSRRGTSGTYEQYF.

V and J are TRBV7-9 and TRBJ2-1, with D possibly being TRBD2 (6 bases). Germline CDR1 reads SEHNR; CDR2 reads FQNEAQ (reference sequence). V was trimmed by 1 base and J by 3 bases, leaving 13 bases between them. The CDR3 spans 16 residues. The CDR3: CASSLVVGSGYNEQFF. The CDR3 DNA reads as TGTGCCAGCAGCTTAGTAGTAGGTAGCGGCTACAATGAGCAGTTCTTC.

CDR3 sequence (DNA): TGTGCCAGCTCACCACAGGGACAGGCACTGATAACTACGCAGTATTTT. Its protein product is CASSPQGQALITTQYF. The chain carries TRBV18 and TRBJ2-3; the match to TRBD1 covers 8 bases. The germline CDR1 and CDR2 sequences are KGHSH and LQKENI. J gave up 8 bases and V 1 base, and 11 bases lay outside the gene matches. The CDR3 contains 16 residues.

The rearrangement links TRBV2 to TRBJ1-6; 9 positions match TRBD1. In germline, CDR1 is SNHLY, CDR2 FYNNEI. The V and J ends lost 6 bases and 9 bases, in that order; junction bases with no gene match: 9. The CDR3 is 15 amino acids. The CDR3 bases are TGTGCCAGCAGGGGTAGACAGGGGGAGAGTTCACCCCTCCACTTT. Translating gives CASRGRQGESSPLHF.

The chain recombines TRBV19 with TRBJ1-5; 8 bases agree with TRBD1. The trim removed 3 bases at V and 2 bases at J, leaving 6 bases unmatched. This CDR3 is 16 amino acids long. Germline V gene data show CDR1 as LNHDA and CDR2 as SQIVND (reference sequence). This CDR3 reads CASSIWSGGRNQPQHF. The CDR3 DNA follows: TGTGCCAGTAGTATCTGGTCAGGGGGCCGCAATCAGCCCCAGCATTTT.

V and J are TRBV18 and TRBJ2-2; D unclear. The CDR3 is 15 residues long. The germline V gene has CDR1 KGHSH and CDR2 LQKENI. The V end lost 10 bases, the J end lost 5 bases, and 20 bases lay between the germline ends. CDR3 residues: CATHSLAVATGELFF. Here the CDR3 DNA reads TGTGCCACCCACTCTTTGGCGGTGGCTACCGGGGAGCTGTTTTTT.

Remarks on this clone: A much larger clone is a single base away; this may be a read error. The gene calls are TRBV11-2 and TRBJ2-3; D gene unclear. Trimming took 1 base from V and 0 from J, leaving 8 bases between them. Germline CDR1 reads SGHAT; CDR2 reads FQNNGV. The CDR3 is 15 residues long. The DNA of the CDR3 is TGTGCCAGCAGCTTAGGCGGAACTAGCACAGATACGCAGTATTTT. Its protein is CASSLGGTSTDTQYF.